Listed below are T cell receptor beta chains from one sample, sequenced in a study of neurological immune-mediated disorders. Using its own MiXCR run on the 5' RACE reads, TCRdb lists one record per CDR3 protein. The table lists about 30,000 distinct CDR3 sequences, 15% of them singletons. Source material: PBMCs. The source is a man aged 70-80 years in good health. Each CDR3 is given with its conserved first and last residue. A D gene is named only where the DNA matches it firmly. Not all rows give a size; the values are once, few, many and, for expanded clones, a class.

many	TRBJ2-7	NA	TRBV6-5	CASSYAGTVYEQYF	TGTGCCAGCAGTTATGCCGGGACGGTCTACGAGCAGTACTTC
many	TRBJ2-3	TRBD1	TRBV27	CASGDRERTDTQYF	TGTGCCAGCGGTGACAGGGAACGGACAGATACGCAGTATTTT
many	TRBJ2-5	NA	TRBV28	CASMSETQYF	TGTGCCAGCATGTCGGAGACCCAGTACTTC
many	TRBJ1-6	NA	TRBV20-1	CSAREVNYSPLHF	TGCAGTGCTAGAGAGGTCAACTATTCACCCCTCCACTTT
many	TRBJ2-7	NA	TRBV20-1	CSARESGYEQYF	TGCAGTGCTAGAGAGTCAGGCTACGAGCAGTACTTC
NA	TRBJ2-3	TRBD2	TRBV27	CASSFSTSGGFTDTQYF	TGTGCCAGCAGTTTTTCGACTAGCGGGGGATTCACAGATACGCAGTATTTT
NA	TRBJ1-1	TRBD1	TRBV29-1	CVGGDRGRGSTEAFF	TGCGTTGGGGGGGACAGGGGGCGAGGGAGCACTGAAGCTTTCTTT
many	TRBJ1-4	TRBD1	TRBV9	CASSPGGQGLKIGEKLFF	TGTGCCAGCAGCCCCGGGGGACAGGGATTGAAGATTGGTGAAAAACTGTTTTTT
many	TRBJ1-1	TRBD1	TRBV10-3	CAISEIRGLKNTEAFF	TGTGCCATCAGTGAGATCAGGGGGTTGAAAAACACTGAAGCTTTCTTT
many	TRBJ1-1	NA	TRBV7-3	CASSLRGKTEAFF	TGTGCCAGCAGCTTAAGAGGGAAAACTGAAGCTTTCTTT
NA	TRBJ2-3	TRBD2	TRBV5-1	CASIFVGLAEDTQYF	TGCGCCAGCATCTTCGTAGGACTAGCGGAGGATACGCAGTATTTT
many	TRBJ2-3	NA	TRBV20-1	CSARPRQPSTDTQYF	TGCAGTGCCCGCCCGAGACAGCCTAGCACAGATACGCAGTATTTT
many	TRBJ1-4	NA	TRBV9	CASSGAARGTNEKLFF	TGTGCCAGCAGCGGGGCCGCAAGGGGAACTAATGAAAAACTGTTTTTT
many	TRBJ1-1	NA	TRBV11-1	CASKQTMNTEAFF	TGTGCCAGCAAACAGACGATGAACACTGAAGCTTTCTTT
many	TRBJ2-7	NA	TRBV7-9	CASSTASSYEQYF	TGTGCCAGCAGTACGGCTTCTTCCTACGAGCAGTACTTC
many	TRBJ1-1	NA	TRBV7-8	CASSPVGVNTEAFF	TGTGCCAGCAGCCCCGTCGGGGTGAACACTGAAGCTTTCTTT
many	TRBJ1-2	NA	TRBV7-2	CASSFAGRPGGYTF	TGTGCCAGCAGCTTTGCAGGGCGCCCCGGAGGCTACACCTTC
many	TRBJ1-2	NA	TRBV5-1	CASSLGTLGYTF	TGCGCCAGCAGCTTGGGCACGCTGGGCTACACCTTC
NA	TRBJ2-5	NA	TRBV20-1	CSARDRRGYQETQYF	TGCAGTGCTAGAGATCGGAGAGGATATCAAGAGACCCAGTACTTC
many	TRBJ1-3	NA	TRBV2	CASSEVRQQRPSGNTIYF	TGTGCCAGCAGTGAAGTAAGGCAGCAAAGGCCCTCTGGAAACACCATATATTTT
medium-sized	TRBJ2-1	TRBD2	TRBV7-2	CASSLDRTSGGANEQFF	TGTGCCAGCAGCTTAGACCGGACTAGCGGGGGGGCCAATGAGCAGTTCTTC
many	TRBJ1-6	TRBD1	TRBV5-5	CASSFVQGDHSPLHF	TGTGCCAGCAGCTTTGTACAGGGGGATCATTCACCCCTCCACTTT
many	TRBJ2-3	TRBD2	TRBV7-2	CASSLMGGGTDTQYF	TGTGCCAGCAGCTTAATGGGGGGGGGGACAGATACGCAGTATTTT
many	TRBJ1-2	TRBD1	TRBV7-2	CASSLGGQSSGGYTF	TGTGCCAGCAGCTTAGGGGGACAGTCCTCGGGTGGCTACACCTTC
many	TRBJ2-3	NA	TRBV9	CASSAFERPGGDTQYF	TGTGCCAGCAGCGCCTTTGAGCGCCCCGGTGGAGATACGCAGTATTTT
NA	TRBJ2-1	NA	TRBV12-3/TRBV12-4	CASSLGHLQEQFF	TGTGCCAGCAGTTTAGGCCACCTCCAAGAACAGTTCTTC
NA	TRBJ2-7	NA	TRBV9	CASSVGASEQYF	TGTGCCAGCAGCGTAGGGGCAAGCGAGCAGTACTTC
many	TRBJ1-1	NA	TRBV5-1	CASSPQWAESGYKNTEAFF	TGCGCCAGCAGCCCACAATGGGCAGAATCGGGGTATAAAAACACTGAAGCTTTCTTT
many	TRBJ2-1	TRBD1	TRBV18	CASSPAYAGTGYNEQFF	TGTGCCAGCTCACCCGCTTATGCCGGGACAGGGTACAATGAGCAGTTCTTC
many	TRBJ2-1	NA	TRBV11-2	CASSSIRLVTYNEQFF	TGTGCCAGCAGCTCAATTCGACTGGTCACCTACAATGAGCAGTTCTTC
many	TRBJ2-1	TRBD1	TRBV25-1	CASSAPDRVNEQFF	TGTGCCAGCAGTGCCCCAGACAGGGTAAATGAGCAGTTCTTC
many	TRBJ1-1	TRBD1	TRBV5-1	CASSSTFRGDTEAFF	TGCGCCAGCAGCTCGACTTTCAGGGGGGACACTGAAGCTTTCTTT
many	TRBJ1-2	NA	TRBV10-3	CAIWAPDSNYGYTF	TGTGCCATCTGGGCCCCGGACAGTAACTATGGCTACACCTTC
many	TRBJ1-5	NA	TRBV6-2/TRBV6-3	CASSPRGDQPQHF	TGTGCCAGCAGCCCAAGGGGGGATCAGCCCCAGCATTTT
many	TRBJ2-1	TRBD2	TRBV6-5	CASRGLAGLSSYNEQFF	TGTGCCAGCAGGGGACTAGCGGGGTTAAGCTCCTACAATGAGCAGTTCTTC
many	TRBJ1-1	TRBD1	TRBV20-1	CSAIRTGSNTEAFF	TGCAGTGCGATAAGGACAGGGTCGAACACTGAAGCTTTCTTT
few	TRBJ1-4	NA	TRBV18	CASSPSGGLEKLFF	TGTGCCAGCTCACCGTCCGGGGGCCTTGAAAAACTGTTTTTT
once	TRBJ2-2	TRBD1	TRBV9	CASSPQGVGGERFF	TGTGCCAGTAGCCCACAGGGGGTTGGCGGGGAGCGGTTTTTT
NA	TRBJ1-1	NA	TRBV13	CASSLAWGGYTEAFF	TGTGCCAGCAGCTTAGCCTGGGGTGGGTACACTGAAGCTTTCTTT
NA	TRBJ2-7	NA	TRBV18	CASAPAGTPAYEQYF	TGTGCCAGCGCCCCCGCCGGGACACCCGCCTACGAGCAGTACTTC
NA	TRBJ1-1	TRBD1	TRBV2	CASRGQVNTEAFF	TGTGCCAGCAGAGGACAGGTTAACACTGAAGCTTTCTTT
many	TRBJ2-7	TRBD1	TRBV28	CASSLFGQAGSYEQYF	TGTGCCAGCAGTCTCTTTGGACAGGCCGGCTCCTACGAGCAGTACTTC
many	TRBJ2-2	NA	TRBV24-1	CATSELDPNTGELFF	TGTGCCACCAGTGAATTAGACCCAAACACCGGGGAGCTGTTTTTT
many	TRBJ2-1	NA	TRBV11-2	CASSSGGVTDSYNEQFF	TGTGCCAGCAGCTCAGGGGGGGTAACCGACTCCTACAATGAGCAGTTCTTC
many	TRBJ1-1	NA	TRBV29-1	CSGRNRLRTEAFF	TGCAGCGGCCGAAACCGCCTGAGGACTGAAGCTTTCTTT
many	TRBJ2-5	NA	TRBV7-2	CASSLMGLDEETQYF	TGTGCCAGCAGCTTAATGGGGCTGGATGAAGAGACCCAGTACTTC
few	TRBJ2-2	NA	TRBV29-1	CSVAPHGRGGLGTGELFF	TGCAGCGTTGCGCCCCATGGCAGGGGCGGGTTGGGGACCGGGGAGCTGTTTTTT
few	TRBJ2-2	NA	TRBV24-1	CATSAFENTGELFF	TGTGCCACCAGTGCCTTCGAGAACACCGGGGAGCTGTTTTTT
few	TRBJ2-7	NA	TRBV29-1	CSVVNSYEQYF	TGCAGCGTTGTCAACAGCTACGAGCAGTACTTC
many	TRBJ2-2	NA	TRBV12-3/TRBV12-4	CASRPTGTGELFF	TGTGCCAGCAGGCCGACTGGCACCGGGGAGCTGTTTTTT
many	TRBJ2-7	NA	TRBV7-2	CASSLPAYEQYF	TGTGCCAGCAGCTTACCAGCCTACGAGCAGTACTTC
many	TRBJ2-7	NA	TRBV20-1	CSVMDRYEQYF	TGCAGTGTTATGGACAGATACGAGCAGTACTTC
many	TRBJ1-2	NA	TRBV9	CASREGEGRNYGYTF	TGTGCCAGCAGGGAAGGGGAAGGGAGGAACTATGGCTACACCTTC
many	TRBJ2-3	TRBD1	TRBV9	CASSVGQGSTDTQYF	TGTGCCAGCAGCGTAGGACAGGGGAGCACAGATACGCAGTATTTT
medium-sized	TRBJ2-3	NA	TRBV20-1	CSAETGTVDTQYF	TGCAGTGCTGAAACTGGAACGGTGGATACGCAGTATTTT
few	TRBJ1-5	NA	TRBV7-2	CASSLASQNNQPQHF	TGTGCCAGCAGCTTAGCTAGTCAGAACAATCAGCCCCAGCATTTT